The rows below give T cell receptor beta chains drawn from one sample of a study of graft-versus-host responses after intestinal transplantation. Sequenced by immunoSEQ multiplex PCR; TCRdb stores in-frame clones only, minus some. The table records tens of thousands of clones, over 85% of them present only once. Specimen: PBMCs, collected 16 days after intestinal transplant. The receptors come from a human patient who received an intestinal transplant, so some T cells may come from the graft donor. Each CDR3 is given with its conserved first and last residue. Each record gives: J gene, clone size, V gene, CDR3 protein. Only some rows state a clone size, as once, few, many or a class for expanded clones.

J: TRBJ2-1
size: .
V: TRBV28
CDR3: CASSRDGSSYNEQFF

J: TRBJ1-3
size: .
V: TRBV30
CDR3: CAWTPGQWGNTIYF

J: TRBJ2-7
size: .
V: TRBV27
CDR3: CASSFGHSYEQYF

J: TRBJ2-1
size: .
V: TRBV7-8
CDR3: CASTGLSNEQFF

J: TRBJ2-7
size: .
V: TRBV9
CDR3: CASSGPKGGEQYF

J: TRBJ2-7
size: .
V: TRBV5-1
CDR3: CASSLGLGVDEQYF

J: TRBJ2-2
size: .
V: TRBV9
CDR3: CASSVEYTGELFF

J: TRBJ2-7
size: .
V: TRBV6-5
CDR3: CASSYQGSGEYF

J: TRBJ2-7
size: .
V: TRBV10-2
CDR3: CATLRDRGRYEQYF

J: TRBJ1-3
size: .
V: TRBV7-6
CDR3: CASSLSGRGSGNTIYF

J: TRBJ1-1
size: once
V: TRBV5-3
CDR3: CARRPLWEAFF

J: TRBJ1-2
size: .
V: TRBV4-2
CDR3: CASSEGNYGYTF

J: TRBJ2-7
size: .
V: TRBV4-2
CDR3: CASSPRYQGAYEQYF

J: TRBJ2-5
size: once
V: TRBV5-1
CDR3: CASSPDGETQYF

J: TRBJ2-7
size: .
V: TRBV11-1
CDR3: CASSITGVPSYEQYF

J: TRBJ1-2
size: .
V: TRBV7-9
CDR3: CASSFGDRANYGYTF